This T cell receptor beta chain stems from a study of shared clonotypes between healthy human individuals. Deep-level settings were used for running the assay. The input for sorted-subset replicate PCRs was around 0.2 ug DNA, some 28,000 T cell genomes. The data were produced by immunoSEQ multiplex PCR, yet TCRdb's version contains in-frame clones alone and is incomplete. This table has approximately 2.5 million clones, approximately 94% appearing once. CD4+ cell separation produced CD45RA+ naive and CD45RA-negative memory subsets. The TCR sequence derives from a man aged 18 to 30 in good health. Some clones in this sample may be carry-over from other donors' samples. The sample comprised naive CD4+ T cells from PBMCs. Sample subset: CD45RA+ positively selected.

For the CDR3, the DNA is TGTGCCAGCAGTTATTTGACAGGCAATCAGCCCCAGCATTTT. Translated: CASSYLTGNQPQHF. The genes are TRBV6-9 and TRBJ1-5; tentatively, D is TRBD1 (5 bases). With 1 base removed from V and 2 bases from J, the gap between germline ends came to 6 bases. CDR3 length: 14 amino acids. Germline V gene data show CDR1 as MNHGY and CDR2 as SVAAGI.